The clone carrying this T cell receptor (beta chain) was picked up a small number of times. V shed 3 bases and J shed 5 bases, with 7 bases lying between them. CDR3 length: 11 residues. From germline, CDR1 is DFQATT and CDR2 SNEGSKA (reference sequence). These data belong to a study of T cells after yellow fever vaccination. TCRdb redid the calling of the 5' RACE reads with MiXCR, one entry per CDR3 protein. The sample holds about 550,000 distinct CDR3 sequences, 15% to 20% seen once. The chain links TRBV20-1 to TRBJ2-5; D gene unclear. The material was PBMCs, obtained 15 days after the yellow fever booster vaccination. The sequence derives from a man aged 30 to 45 who received the YFV17D yellow fever vaccine. The chain's CDR3 is CSASSPETQYF. The CDR3 DNA is TGCAGTGCTAGTTCCCCGGAGACCCAGTACTTC.